This TCR beta chain was identified during a study of identical twins. Turning to this clonotype: What it binds is not known.

General observations from the study: Out-of-frame alpha sequences shared by twins were enriched for low generation probability.

MiXCR, applied by TCRdb to the 5' RACE reads, yields one record per CDR3 protein. The data show some 760,000 distinct CDR3 sequences, 18% seen once. The germline CDR1 and CDR2 sequences are SGHAT and FQNNGV. The CDR3 runs to 19 residues. V dropped 2 bases and J dropped 0; count of bases not matched to a gene: 9. These data are also associated with another study on T cells expressing NK-cell markers. That study reports: About 1.0-8% of CD8+ T cells in about 6 donors belonged to dominant NKG2C+ clonotypes. The CD3+CD56-NKG2C+ fraction of a handful of donors was likewise dominated by these clonotypes.

This TCR was recovered from a woman under 30 in good health. Sequenced sample: PBMCs. The chain is built from TRBV11-2 and TRBJ2-4, with 11 bases aligning to TRBD2. The CDR3 DNA reads TGTGCCAGCAGCTTAAGTCCGACTAGCGGGAAGTTAGCCAAAAACATTCAGTACTTC. Its protein is CASSLSPTSGKLAKNIQYF.